The T cell receptor (beta chain) under discussion was sequenced for a study of shared clonotypes between healthy human individuals. General study findings and limits: Large sequencing depth failed to make sorted-subset sequencing complete, rarefaction showed. Unshared clonotypes carried lower generation probabilities than those common to all four donors.

All the donors were Caucasian adults who lived in Nashville, Tennessee. With respect to this clone: Its cognate antigen is unknown.

Clones were read by immunoSEQ multiplex PCR, and TCRdb kept only the in-frame ones, dropping some. The data contain approximately 2.5 million clones, around 90% of them singletons. The CDR3 sequence is 16 residues long. The junction had 13 bases not matched to a gene; V was cut back by 2 bases and J by 6 bases. Germline V lookup: CDR1 LNHNV, CDR2 YYDKDF (reference sequence). J is TRBJ2-7 and V is TRBV15; TRBD2 matches at 7 bases. The material sequenced was naive CD4+ T cells sorted from blood. Subset denoted: CD45RA+ positively selected. The sequence came from a man aged 18 to 35 in good health. The CDR3 nucleotides read TGTGCCACCAGCAGATTCTTGGCGGGGGACCTCTCCGAGCAGTACTTC. Protein: CATSRFLAGDLSEQYF. The complete variable domain, with remaining parts taken from reference TRBV15 and TRBJ2-7, reads DAMVIQNPRYQVTQFGKPVTLSCSQTLNHNVMYWYQQKSSQAPKLLFHYYDKDFNNEADTPDNFQSRRPNTSFCFLDIRSPGLGDTAMYLCATSRFLAGDLSEQYFGPGTRLTVT.